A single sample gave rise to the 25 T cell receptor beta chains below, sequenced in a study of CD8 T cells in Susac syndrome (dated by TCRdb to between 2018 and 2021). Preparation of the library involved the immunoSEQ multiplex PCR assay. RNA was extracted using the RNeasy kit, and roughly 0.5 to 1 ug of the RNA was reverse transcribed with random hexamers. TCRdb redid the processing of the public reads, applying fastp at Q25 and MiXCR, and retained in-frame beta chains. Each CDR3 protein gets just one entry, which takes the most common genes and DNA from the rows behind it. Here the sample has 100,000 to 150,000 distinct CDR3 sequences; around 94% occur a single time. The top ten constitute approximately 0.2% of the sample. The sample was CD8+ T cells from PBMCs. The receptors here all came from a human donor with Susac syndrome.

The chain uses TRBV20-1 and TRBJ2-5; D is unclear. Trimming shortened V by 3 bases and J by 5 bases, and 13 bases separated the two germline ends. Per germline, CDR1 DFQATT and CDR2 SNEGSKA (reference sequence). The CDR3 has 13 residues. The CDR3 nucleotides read TGCAGTGCTAGGGTTGGTCTAATGGAGACCCAGTACTTC. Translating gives CSARVGLMETQYF.

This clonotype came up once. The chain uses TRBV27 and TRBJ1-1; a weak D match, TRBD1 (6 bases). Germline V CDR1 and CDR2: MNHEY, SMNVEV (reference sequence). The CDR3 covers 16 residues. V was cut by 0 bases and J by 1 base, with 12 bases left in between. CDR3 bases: TGTGCCAGCAGTTTATCCCCAGGGGACTCGAACACTGAAGCTTTCTTT. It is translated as CASSLSPGDSNTEAFF.

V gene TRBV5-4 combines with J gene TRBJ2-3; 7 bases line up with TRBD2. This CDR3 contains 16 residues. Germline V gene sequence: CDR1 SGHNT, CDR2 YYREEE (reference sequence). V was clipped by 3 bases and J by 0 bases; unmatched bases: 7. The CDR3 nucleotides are TGTGCCAGCAGCTCGCGGGGGACCGCAAGCACAGATACGCAGTATTTT. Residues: CASSSRGTASTDTQYF.

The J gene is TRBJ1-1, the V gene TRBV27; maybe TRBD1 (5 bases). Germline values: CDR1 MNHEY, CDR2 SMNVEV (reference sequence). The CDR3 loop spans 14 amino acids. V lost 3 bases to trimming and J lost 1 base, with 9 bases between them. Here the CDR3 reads CASSLLGGNTEAFF. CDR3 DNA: TGTGCCAGCAGTTTGCTGGGGGGGAACACTGAAGCTTTCTTT.

The CDR3 is CATSDYRQGSTDTQYF. In DNA form, the CDR3 reads TGTGCCACCAGTGATTACCGACAGGGGAGCACAGATACGCAGTATTTT. The chain couples TRBV24-1 to TRBJ2-3, with 8 bases that match TRBD1. This CDR3 region has 16 residues. J was trimmed by 0 bases and V by 2 bases; bases with no gene match: 3. Germline V CDR1 and CDR2: KGHDR, SFDVKD.

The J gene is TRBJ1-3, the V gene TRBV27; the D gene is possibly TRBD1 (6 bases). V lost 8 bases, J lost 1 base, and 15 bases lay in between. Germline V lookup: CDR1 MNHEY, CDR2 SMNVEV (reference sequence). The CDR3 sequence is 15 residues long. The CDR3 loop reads CASGAQGESGNTIYF. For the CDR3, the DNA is TGTGCCAGCGGCGCACAGGGAGAGTCTGGAAACACCATATATTTT.

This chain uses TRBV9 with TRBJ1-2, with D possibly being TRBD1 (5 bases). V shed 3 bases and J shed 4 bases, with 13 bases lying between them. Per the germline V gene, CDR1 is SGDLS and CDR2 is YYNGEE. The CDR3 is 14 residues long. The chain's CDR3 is CASSAPQGPYGYTF. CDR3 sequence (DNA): TGTGCCAGCAGCGCACCTCAGGGTCCCTATGGCTACACCTTC.

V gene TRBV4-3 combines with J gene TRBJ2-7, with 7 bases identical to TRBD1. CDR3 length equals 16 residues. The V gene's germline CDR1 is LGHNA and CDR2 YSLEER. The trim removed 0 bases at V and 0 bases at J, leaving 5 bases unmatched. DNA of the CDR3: TGCGCCAGCAGCCAAGATGACAGGGACGGCTCCTACGAGCAGTACTTC. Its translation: CASSQDDRDGSYEQYF.

Here the CDR3 DNA reads TGTGCCTGGAGTGGAAATGGGGGAGATACGCAGTATTTT. It encodes CAWSGNGGDTQYF. This chain links TRBV30 with TRBJ2-3, with D perhaps matching TRBD1 or TRBD2 (5 bases each). Germline-derived CDR1 and CDR2 are GTSNPN and SVGIG (reference sequence). CDR3 length: 13 amino acids. V gave up 1 base and J gave up 5 bases, with 10 bases separating them.

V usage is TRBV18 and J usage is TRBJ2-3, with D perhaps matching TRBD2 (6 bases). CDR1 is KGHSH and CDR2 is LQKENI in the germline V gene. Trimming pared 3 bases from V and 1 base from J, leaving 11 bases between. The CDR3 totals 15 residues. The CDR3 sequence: CASSPVGGRTDTQYF. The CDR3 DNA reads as TGTGCCAGCTCACCGGTGGGGGGTCGCACAGATACGCAGTATTTT.

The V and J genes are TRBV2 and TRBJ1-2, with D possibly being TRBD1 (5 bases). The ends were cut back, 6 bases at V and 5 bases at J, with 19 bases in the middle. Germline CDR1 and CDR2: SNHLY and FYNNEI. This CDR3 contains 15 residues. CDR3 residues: CASSGATVGRYGYTF. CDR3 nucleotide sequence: TGTGCCAGCAGCGGTGCAACAGTGGGGCGATATGGCTACACCTTC.

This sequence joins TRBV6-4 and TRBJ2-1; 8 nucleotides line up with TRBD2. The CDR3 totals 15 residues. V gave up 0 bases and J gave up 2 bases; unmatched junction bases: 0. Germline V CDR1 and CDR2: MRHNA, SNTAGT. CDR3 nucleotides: TGTGCCAGCAGTGACTCTAGCGGGACCTACAATGAGCAGTTCTTC. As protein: CASSDSSGTYNEQFF.

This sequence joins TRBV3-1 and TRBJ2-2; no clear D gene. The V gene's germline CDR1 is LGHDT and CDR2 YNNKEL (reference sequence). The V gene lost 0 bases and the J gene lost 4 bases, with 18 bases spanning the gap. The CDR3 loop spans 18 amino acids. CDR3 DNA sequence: TGTGCCAGCAGCCAAGATCTTCCCATAGCTTATAGCACCGGGGAGCTGTTTTTT. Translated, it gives CASSQDLPIAYSTGELFF.

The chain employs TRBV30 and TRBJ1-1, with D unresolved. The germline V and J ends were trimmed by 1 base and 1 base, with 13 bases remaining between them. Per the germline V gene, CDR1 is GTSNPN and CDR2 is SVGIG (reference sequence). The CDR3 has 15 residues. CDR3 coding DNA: TGTGCCTGGAGTGAAAATCGGGGTCAGAACACTGAAGCTTTCTTT. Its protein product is CAWSENRGQNTEAFF. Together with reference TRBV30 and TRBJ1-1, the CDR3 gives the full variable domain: SQTIHQWPATLVQPVGSPLSLECTVEGTSNPNLYWYRQAAGRGLQLLFYSVGIGQISSEVPQNLSASRPQDRQFILSSKKLLLSDSGFYLCAWSENRGQNTEAFFGQGTRLTVV.

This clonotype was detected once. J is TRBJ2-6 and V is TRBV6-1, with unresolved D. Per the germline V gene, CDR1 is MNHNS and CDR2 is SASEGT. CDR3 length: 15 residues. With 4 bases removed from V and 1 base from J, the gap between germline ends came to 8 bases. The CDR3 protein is CASSVEGSGANVLTF. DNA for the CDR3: TGTGCCAGCAGTGTGGAAGGGTCTGGGGCCAACGTCCTGACTTTC.

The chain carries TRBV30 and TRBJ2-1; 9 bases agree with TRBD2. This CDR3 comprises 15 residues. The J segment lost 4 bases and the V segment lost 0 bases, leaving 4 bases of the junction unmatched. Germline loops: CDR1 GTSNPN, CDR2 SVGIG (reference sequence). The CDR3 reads CAWSVHAGGYNEQFF. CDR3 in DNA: TGTGCCTGGAGTGTACATGCGGGGGGGTACAATGAGCAGTTCTTC.

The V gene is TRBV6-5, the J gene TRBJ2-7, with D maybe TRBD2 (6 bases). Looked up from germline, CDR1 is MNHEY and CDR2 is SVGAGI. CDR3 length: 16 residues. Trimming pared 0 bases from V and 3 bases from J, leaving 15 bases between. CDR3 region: CASSYSIGGTLYEQYF. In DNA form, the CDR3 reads TGTGCCAGCAGTTACTCGATTGGCGGGACGCTCTACGAGCAGTACTTC.

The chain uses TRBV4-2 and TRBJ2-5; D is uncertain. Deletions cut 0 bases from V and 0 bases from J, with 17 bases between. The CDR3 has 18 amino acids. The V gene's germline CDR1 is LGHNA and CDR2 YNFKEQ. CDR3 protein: CASSQDLIHSLYQETQYF. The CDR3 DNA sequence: TGTGCCAGCAGCCAAGATCTAATACACAGCCTGTACCAAGAGACCCAGTACTTC.

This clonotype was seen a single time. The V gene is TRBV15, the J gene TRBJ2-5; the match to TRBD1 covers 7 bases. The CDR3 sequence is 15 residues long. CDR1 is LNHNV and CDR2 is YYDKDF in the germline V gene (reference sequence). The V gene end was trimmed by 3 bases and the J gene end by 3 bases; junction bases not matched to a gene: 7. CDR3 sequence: CATSSGTETKETQYF. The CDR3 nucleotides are TGTGCCACCAGCAGCGGGACAGAAACTAAAGAGACCCAGTACTTC.

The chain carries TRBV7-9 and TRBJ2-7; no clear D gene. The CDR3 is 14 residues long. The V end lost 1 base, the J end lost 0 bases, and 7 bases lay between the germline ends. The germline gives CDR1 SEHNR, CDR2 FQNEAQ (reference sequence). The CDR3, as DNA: TGTGCCAGCAGCTTAGGATCCGTCTCCTACGAGCAGTACTTC. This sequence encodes CASSLGSVSYEQYF.

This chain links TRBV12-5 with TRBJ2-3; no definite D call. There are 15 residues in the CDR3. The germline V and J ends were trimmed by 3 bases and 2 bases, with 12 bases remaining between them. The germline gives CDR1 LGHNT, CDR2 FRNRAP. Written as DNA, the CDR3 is TGTGCTAGTGGTTTCCCCAGGCTGATCACAGATACGCAGTATTTT. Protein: CASGFPRLITDTQYF.

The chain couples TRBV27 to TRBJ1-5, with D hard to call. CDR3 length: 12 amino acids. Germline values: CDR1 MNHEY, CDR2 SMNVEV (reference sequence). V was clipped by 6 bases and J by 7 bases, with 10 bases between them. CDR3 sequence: CASRAFGQPQHF. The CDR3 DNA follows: TGTGCCAGCAGGGCGTTCGGGCAGCCCCAGCATTTT.

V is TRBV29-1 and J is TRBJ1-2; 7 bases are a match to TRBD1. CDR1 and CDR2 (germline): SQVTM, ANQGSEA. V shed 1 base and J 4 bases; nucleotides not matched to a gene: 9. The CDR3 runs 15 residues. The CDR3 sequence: CSVEAAEGAGYGYTF. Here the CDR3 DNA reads TGCAGCGTTGAAGCCGCGGAGGGGGCTGGCTATGGCTACACCTTC.

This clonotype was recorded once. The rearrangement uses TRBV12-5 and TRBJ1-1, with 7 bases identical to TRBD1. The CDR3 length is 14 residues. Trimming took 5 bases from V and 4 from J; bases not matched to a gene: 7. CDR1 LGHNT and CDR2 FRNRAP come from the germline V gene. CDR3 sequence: CASGPQGGLTEAFF. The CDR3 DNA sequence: TGTGCTAGTGGTCCCCAGGGGGGGCTCACTGAAGCTTTCTTT.

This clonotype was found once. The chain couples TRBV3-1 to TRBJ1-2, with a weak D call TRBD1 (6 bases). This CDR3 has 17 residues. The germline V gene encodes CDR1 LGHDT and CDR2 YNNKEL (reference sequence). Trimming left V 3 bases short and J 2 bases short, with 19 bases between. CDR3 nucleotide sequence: TGTGCCAGCAGCCATGCCACGTACCCCGGGACAAACTATGGCTACACCTTC. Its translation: CASSHATYPGTNYGYTF.